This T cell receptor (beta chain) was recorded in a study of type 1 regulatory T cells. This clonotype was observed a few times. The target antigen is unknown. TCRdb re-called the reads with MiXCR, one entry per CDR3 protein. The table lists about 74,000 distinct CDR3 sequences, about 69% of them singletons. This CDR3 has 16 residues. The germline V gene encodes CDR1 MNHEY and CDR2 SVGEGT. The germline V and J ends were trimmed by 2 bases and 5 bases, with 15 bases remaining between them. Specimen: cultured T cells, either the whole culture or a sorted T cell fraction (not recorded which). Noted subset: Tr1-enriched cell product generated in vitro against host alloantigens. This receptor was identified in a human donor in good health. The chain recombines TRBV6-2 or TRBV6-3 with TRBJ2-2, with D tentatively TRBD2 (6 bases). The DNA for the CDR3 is TGTGCCAGCAGTTACGGGATGCCGGGAGTTACCGGGGAGCTGTTTTTT. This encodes CASSYGMPGVTGELFF.